The 13 T cell receptor beta chains below were found in one sample sequenced in a study of radiotherapy plus CTLA-4 blockade in lung cancer. The assay was immunoSEQ multiplex PCR, and TCRdb's table has in-frame clones only and misses some. This table holds about 67,000 clones, roughly 76% found once. The input for sequencing was peripheral blood, taken from a patient treated with radiotherapy plus ipilimumab. The receptors were gathered from a human donor with non-small cell lung cancer whose response to radiotherapy plus ipilimumab could not be evaluated. Some clones in this sample may be carry-over from other donors' samples.

The chain employs TRBV5-1 and TRBJ2-7, with D maybe TRBD1 (6 bases). CDR1 SGHRS and CDR2 YFSETQ come from the germline V gene. V gave up 4 bases and J gave up 2 bases, with 13 bases separating them. This CDR3 contains 14 residues. CDR3 sequence reads: CASSPGTHAYEQYF. CDR3 bases: TGCGCCAGCAGCCCGGGGACACATGCCTACGAGCAGTACTTC.

The V and J genes are TRBV4-2 and TRBJ1-1, with D possibly matching TRBD1 (5 bases). V was pared by 0 bases and J by 1 base, with 9 bases between. The CDR3 covers 15 residues. From germline, CDR1 is LGHNA and CDR2 YNFKEQ. The CDR3 here is CASSQDLGGNTEAFF. The CDR3 DNA follows: TGTGCCAGCAGCCAAGATCTGGGGGGGAACACTGAAGCTTTCTTT.

The rearrangement uses TRBV18 and TRBJ2-1, with 14 bases that match TRBD2. Trimming took 2 bases from V and 6 from J; bases not matched to a gene: 3. The CDR3 contains 16 residues. Germline loops: CDR1 KGHSH, CDR2 LQKENI. CDR3 sequence reads: CASSPWTSGGFNEQFF. In nucleotides, the CDR3 is TGTGCCAGCTCACCATGGACTAGCGGGGGGTTCAATGAGCAGTTCTTC.

The chain carries TRBV6-1 and TRBJ2-7, with 7 nucleotides matching TRBD1. J was trimmed by 2 bases and V by 7 bases; bases with no gene match: 11. This CDR3 comprises 15 residues. Germline lookup yields CDR1 MNHNS and CDR2 SASEGT. As DNA, the CDR3 is TGTGCCAGCAATCCCCGTCAGGGACAGACCTACGAGCAGTACTTC. Protein sequence: CASNPRQGQTYEQYF.

A single count supports this clone. This rearrangement joins TRBV7-2 to TRBJ1-4, with D hard to call. V was trimmed by 4 bases and J by 4 bases, leaving 22 bases between them. The CDR3 is 18 residues long. CDR1 is SGHTA, CDR2 FQGNSA, per germline. CDR3 in DNA: TGTGCCAGCAGCTCTAACCGGGCCTCGGCGGGCGGTAATGAAAAACTGTTTTTT. Translated, it gives CASSSNRASAGGNEKLFF.

CDR3 protein: CASSLAAPGNTIYF. The CDR3 bases are TGCGCCAGCAGCTTGGCTGCGCCGGGAAACACCATATATTTT. The chain links TRBV5-1 to TRBJ1-3; D is unresolved. Between the trimmed V and J ends, which lost 0 bases and 4 bases, there was a span of 8 bases. Germline V CDR1 and CDR2: SGHRS, YFSETQ. The CDR3 runs to 14 residues.

The chain uses TRBV27 and TRBJ1-6; a possible D gene is TRBD1 (5 bases). Germline V CDR1 and CDR2: MNHEY, SMNVEV (reference sequence). This CDR3 spans 15 amino acids. The V end lost 5 bases, the J end lost 4 bases, and 12 bases lay between the germline ends. The CDR3 DNA is TGTGCCAGCAGTGGGGTCAGGGCGTATAATTCACCCCTCCACTTT. As protein: CASSGVRAYNSPLHF.

The CDR3 region has the DNA TGTGCCAGCAGTGCACAACAGGGAAGTGGAAATGGCTACACCTTC. It translates to CASSAQQGSGNGYTF. This chain joins TRBV6-1 and TRBJ1-2; a possible D gene is TRBD1 (6 bases). The CDR3 runs 15 residues. The V end was cut by 4 bases, the J end by 6 bases, with 18 bases between. Per the germline V gene, CDR1 is MNHNS and CDR2 is SASEGT.

The chain carries TRBV28 and TRBJ2-1, with TRBD2 as a possible D gene (7 bases). The CDR3 runs to 16 residues. CDR1 is MDHEN, CDR2 SYDVKM, per germline. Trimming shortened V by 6 bases and J by 5 bases, and 20 bases separated the two germline ends. CDR3 amino acids: CASRGPLGGADNEQFF. The CDR3 DNA is TGTGCCAGCAGAGGGCCCTTGGGGGGGGCGGACAATGAGCAGTTCTTC.

This clone was detected a few times. CDR3 loop: CASSTQTYNEQFF. The DNA for the CDR3 is TGTGCCAGTAGTACTCAGACCTACAATGAGCAGTTCTTC. The rearrangement uses TRBV19 and TRBJ2-1; D uncertain. The CDR3 has 13 residues. Germline CDR1 reads LNHDA; CDR2 reads SQIVND (reference sequence). The ends were cut back, 4 bases at V and 2 bases at J, with 6 bases in the middle.

CDR3 coding DNA: TGTGCCAGCAGCTTGGCCACAGGGGGCGGGTACGAGCAGTACTTC. Its protein is CASSLATGGGYEQYF. The chain employs TRBV5-8 and TRBJ2-7; 9 nucleotides match TRBD1. The CDR3 spans 15 residues. The V and J ends lost 0 bases and 4 bases, in that order; junction bases with no gene match: 5. Germline-derived CDR1 and CDR2 are SGHTS and YDEGEE. Complete variable domain (other parts from reference TRBV5-8 and TRBJ2-7): EAGVTQSPTHLIKTRGQQATLRCSPISGHTSVYWYQQALGLGLQFLLWYDEGEERNRGNFPPRFSGRQFPNYSSELNVNALELEDSALYLCASSLATGGGYEQYFGPGTRLTVT.

V usage is TRBV4-1 and J usage is TRBJ2-7; 7 positions match TRBD2. CDR1 is MGHRA, CDR2 YSYEKL, per germline. V was clipped by 5 bases and J by 0 bases; unmatched bases: 7. CDR3 size: 15 residues. In nucleotides, the CDR3 is TGCGCCAGCAGCTACCTGCGGGGGATCTCCTACGAGCAGTACTTC. Translated: CASSYLRGISYEQYF.

Only one count was recorded for this clone. A junction end diverges from the germline sequence, so it may reflect a read error. J is TRBJ1-1 and V is TRBV10-3; 10 positions match TRBD1. This CDR3 is 15 amino acids long. Per germline, CDR1 ENHRY and CDR2 SYGVKD. The CDR3 is CALRQGANPNTEAFF. CDR3 coding DNA: TGTGCCCTCAGACAGGGGGCCAACCCGAACACTGAAGCTTTCTTT.